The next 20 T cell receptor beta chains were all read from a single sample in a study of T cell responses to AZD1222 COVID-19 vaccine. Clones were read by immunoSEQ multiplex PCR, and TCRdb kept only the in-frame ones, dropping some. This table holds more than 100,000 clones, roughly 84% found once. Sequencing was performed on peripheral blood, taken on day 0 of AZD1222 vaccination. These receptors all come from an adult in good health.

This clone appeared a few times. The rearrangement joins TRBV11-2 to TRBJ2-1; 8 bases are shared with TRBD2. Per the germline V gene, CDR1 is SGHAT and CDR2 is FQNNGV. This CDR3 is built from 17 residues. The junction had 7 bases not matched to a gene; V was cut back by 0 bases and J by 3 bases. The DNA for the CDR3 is TGTGCCAGCAGCTTAGATCCCCCGGGAGGGTTCTACAATGAGCAGTTCTTC. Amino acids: CASSLDPPGGFYNEQFF.

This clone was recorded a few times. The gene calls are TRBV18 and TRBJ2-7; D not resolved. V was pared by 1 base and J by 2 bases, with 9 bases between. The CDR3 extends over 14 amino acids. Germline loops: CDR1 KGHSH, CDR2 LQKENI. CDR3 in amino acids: CASSPQAVTYEQYF. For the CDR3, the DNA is TGTGCCAGCTCACCACAGGCAGTAACCTACGAGCAGTACTTC.

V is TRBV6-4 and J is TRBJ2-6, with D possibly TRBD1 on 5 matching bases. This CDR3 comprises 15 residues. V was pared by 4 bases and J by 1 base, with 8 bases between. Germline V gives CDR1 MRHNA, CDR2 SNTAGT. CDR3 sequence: CASSADSSGANVLTF. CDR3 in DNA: TGTGCCAGCAGTGCCGACAGTTCTGGGGCCAACGTCCTGACTTTC.

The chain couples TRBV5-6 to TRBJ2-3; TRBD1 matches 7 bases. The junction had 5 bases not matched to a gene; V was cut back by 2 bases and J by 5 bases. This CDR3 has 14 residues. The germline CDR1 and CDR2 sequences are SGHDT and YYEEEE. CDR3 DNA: TGTGCCAGCAGCTTCCCTCCAGGGGGAGATACGCAGTATTTT. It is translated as CASSFPPGGDTQYF.

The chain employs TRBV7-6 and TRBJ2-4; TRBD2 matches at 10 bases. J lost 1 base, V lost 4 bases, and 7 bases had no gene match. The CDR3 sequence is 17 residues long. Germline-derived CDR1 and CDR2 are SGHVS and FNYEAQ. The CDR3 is CASSSLAGEVAKNIQYF. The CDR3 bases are TGTGCCAGCAGCTCCCTAGCGGGGGAGGTGGCCAAAAACATTCAGTACTTC.

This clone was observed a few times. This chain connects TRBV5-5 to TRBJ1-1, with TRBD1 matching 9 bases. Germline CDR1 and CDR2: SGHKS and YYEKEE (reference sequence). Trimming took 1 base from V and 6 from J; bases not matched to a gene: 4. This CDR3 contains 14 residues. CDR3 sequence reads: CASSLMDRGAEAFF. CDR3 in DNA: TGTGCCAGCAGCTTGATGGACAGGGGAGCTGAAGCTTTCTTT. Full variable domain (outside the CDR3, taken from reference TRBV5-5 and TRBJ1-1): DAGVTQSPTHLIKTRGQQVTLRCSPISGHKSVSWYQQVLGQGPQFIFQYYEKEERGRGNFPDRFSARQFPNYSSELNVNALLLGDSALYLCASSLMDRGAEAFFGQGTRLTVV.

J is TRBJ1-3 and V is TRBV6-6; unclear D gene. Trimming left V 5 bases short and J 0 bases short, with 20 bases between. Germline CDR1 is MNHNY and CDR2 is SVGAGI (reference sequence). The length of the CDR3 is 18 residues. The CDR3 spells CASSPLRTAASSGNTIYF. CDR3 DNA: TGTGCCAGCAGTCCCCTTCGGACGGCCGCTAGCTCTGGAAACACCATATATTTT.

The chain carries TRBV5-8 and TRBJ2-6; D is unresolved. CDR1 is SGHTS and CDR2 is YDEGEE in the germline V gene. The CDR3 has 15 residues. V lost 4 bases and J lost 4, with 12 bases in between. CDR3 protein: CASSSQMAGANVLTF. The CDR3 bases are TGTGCCAGCAGCAGTCAGATGGCGGGGGCCAACGTCCTGACTTTC.

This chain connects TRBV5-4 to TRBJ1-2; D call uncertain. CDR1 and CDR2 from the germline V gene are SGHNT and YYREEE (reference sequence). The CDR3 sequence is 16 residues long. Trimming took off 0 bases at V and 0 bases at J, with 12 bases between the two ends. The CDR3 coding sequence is TGTGCCAGCAGCTTGGAGTCTTACCCCTCTAACTATGGCTACACCTTC. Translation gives CASSLESYPSNYGYTF.

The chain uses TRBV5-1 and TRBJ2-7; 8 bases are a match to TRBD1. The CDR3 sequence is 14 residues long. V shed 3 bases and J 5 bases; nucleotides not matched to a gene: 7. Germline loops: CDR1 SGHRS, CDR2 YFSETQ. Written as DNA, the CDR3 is TGCGCCAGCAGCTCCGGGACAGGCCCCCACGAGCAGTACTTC. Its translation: CASSSGTGPHEQYF.

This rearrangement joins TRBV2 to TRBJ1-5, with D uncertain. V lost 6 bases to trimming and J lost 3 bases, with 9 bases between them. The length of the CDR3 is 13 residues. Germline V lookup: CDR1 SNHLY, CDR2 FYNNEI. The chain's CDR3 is CASRDGSNQPQHF. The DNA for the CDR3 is TGTGCCAGCAGGGACGGATCCAATCAGCCCCAGCATTTT.

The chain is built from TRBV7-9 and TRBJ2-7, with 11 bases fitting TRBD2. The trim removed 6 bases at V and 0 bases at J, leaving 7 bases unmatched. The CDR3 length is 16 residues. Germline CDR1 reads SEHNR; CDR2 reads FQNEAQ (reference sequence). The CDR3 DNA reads TGTGCCAGCAGGACCGTGACTAGCGGGAACTCCTACGAGCAGTACTTC. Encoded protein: CASRTVTSGNSYEQYF.

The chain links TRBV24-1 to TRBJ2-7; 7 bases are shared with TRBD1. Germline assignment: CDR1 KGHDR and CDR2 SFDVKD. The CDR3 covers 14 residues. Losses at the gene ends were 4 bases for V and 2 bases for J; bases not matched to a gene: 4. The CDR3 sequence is CATSERQGTYEQYF. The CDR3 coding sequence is TGTGCCACCAGTGAGAGACAGGGAACCTACGAGCAGTACTTC.

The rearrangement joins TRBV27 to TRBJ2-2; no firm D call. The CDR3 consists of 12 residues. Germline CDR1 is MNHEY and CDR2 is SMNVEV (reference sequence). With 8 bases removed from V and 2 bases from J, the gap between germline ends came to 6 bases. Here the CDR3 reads CASAFNTGELFF. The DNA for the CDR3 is TGTGCCAGCGCCTTTAACACCGGGGAGCTGTTTTTT.

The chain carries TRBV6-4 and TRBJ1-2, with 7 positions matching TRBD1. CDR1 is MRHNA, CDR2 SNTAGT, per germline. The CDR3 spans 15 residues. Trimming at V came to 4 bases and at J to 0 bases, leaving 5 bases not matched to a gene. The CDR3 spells CASSVSTGANYGYTF. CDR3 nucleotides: TGTGCCAGCAGTGTCTCCACAGGGGCTAACTATGGCTACACCTTC.

As DNA, the CDR3 is TGTGCCAGCAGTTACTCTTTCGCAGGAAATTCACCCCTCCACTTT. Protein: CASSYSFAGNSPLHF. The V gene is TRBV6-5, the J gene TRBJ1-6; D not resolved. The CDR3 consists of 15 residues. Germline loops: CDR1 MNHEY, CDR2 SVGAGI. The ends were cut back, 0 bases at V and 7 bases at J, with 10 bases in the middle.

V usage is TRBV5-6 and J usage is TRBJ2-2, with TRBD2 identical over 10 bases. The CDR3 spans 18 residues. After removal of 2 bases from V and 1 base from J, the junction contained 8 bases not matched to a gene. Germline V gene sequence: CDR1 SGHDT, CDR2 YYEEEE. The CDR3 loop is CASSFRTSGLQNTGELFF. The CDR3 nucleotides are TGTGCCAGCAGCTTCAGGACTAGCGGACTGCAGAACACCGGGGAGCTGTTTTTT.

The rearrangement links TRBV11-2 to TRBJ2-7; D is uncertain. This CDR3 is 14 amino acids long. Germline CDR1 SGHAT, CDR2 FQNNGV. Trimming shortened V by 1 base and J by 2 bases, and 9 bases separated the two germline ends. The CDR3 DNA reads TGTGCCAGCAGCTTAGTTGTATCACCCTACGAGCAGTACTTC. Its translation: CASSLVVSPYEQYF.

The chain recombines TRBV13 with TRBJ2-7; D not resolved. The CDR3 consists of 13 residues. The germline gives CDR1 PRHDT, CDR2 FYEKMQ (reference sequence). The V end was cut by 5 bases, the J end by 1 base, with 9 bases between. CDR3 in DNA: TGTGCCAGCAGCCTCTGGGGTTCCTACGAGCAGTACTTC. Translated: CASSLWGSYEQYF.

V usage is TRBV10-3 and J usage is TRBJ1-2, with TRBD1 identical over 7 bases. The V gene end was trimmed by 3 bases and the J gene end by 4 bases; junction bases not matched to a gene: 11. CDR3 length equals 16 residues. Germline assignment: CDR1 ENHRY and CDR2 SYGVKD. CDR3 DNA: TGTGCCATCAGTGACCCATCAGACAGGGTCTCCTATGGCTACACCTTC. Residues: CAISDPSDRVSYGYTF.